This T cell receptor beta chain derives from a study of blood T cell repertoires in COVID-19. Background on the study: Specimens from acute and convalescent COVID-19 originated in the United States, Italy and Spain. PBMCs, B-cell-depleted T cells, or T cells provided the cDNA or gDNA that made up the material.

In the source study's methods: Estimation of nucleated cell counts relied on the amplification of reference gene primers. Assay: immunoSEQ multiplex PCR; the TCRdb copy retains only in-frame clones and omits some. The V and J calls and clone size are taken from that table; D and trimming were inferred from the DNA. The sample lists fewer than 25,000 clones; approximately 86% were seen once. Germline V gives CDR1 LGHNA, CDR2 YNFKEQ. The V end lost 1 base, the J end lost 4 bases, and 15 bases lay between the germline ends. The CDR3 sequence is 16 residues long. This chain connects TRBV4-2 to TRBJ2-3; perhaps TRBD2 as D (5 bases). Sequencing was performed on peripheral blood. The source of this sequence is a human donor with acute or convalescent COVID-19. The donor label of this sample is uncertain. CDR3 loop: CASSQGSAGPADTQYF. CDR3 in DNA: TGTGCCAGCAGCCAAGGTTCGGCGGGCCCAGCAGATACGCAGTATTTT.